This T cell receptor beta chain was observed in a study of shared clonotypes between healthy human individuals. Study context: Per donor, CD8 memory used one plate, CD8 naive used two, CD4 memory used three and CD4 naive used three.

Germline loops: CDR1 MNHEY, CDR2 SVGAGI. V was clipped by 7 bases and J by 0 bases, with 10 bases between them. The CDR3 sequence is 15 residues long. Libraries were prepared by immunoSEQ multiplex PCR; TCRdb keeps only in-frame clonotypes and omits some of them. Of roughly 2.5 million clones listed, roughly nine tenths are singletons. Study-level findings and limits: Generally, estimated richness proved larger in naive subsets than it did in memory subsets.

This clone was observed once. Its antigen remains unidentified. The receptor's source is a man aged 18-30 years in good health. Sequences were obtained from naive CD4+ T cells sorted from blood. Subset given: CD45RA+ positively selected. The J gene is TRBJ2-6, the V gene TRBV6-5, with D possibly called TRBD1 or TRBD2 (5 bases each). The CDR3 is CASMRGSSGANVLTF. The CDR3 bases are TGTGCCAGCATGAGGGGTAGCTCTGGGGCCAACGTCCTGACTTTC.